Following are 3 T cell receptor beta chains from one sample sequenced in a study of blood T cell repertoires in COVID-19. Clones were sequenced by immunoSEQ multiplex PCR, and TCRdb holds only the in-frame ones, with some missing. The table lists fewer than 350,000 clones, over 80% of them singletons. Source material: peripheral blood. The receptor source for this set is a woman between 50 and 59 years old with active or convalescent COVID-19.

In this sample, this clone turned up once. The chain uses TRBV10-3 and TRBJ2-1; D might be TRBD2 (5 bases). This CDR3 has 13 residues. Per germline, CDR1 ENHRY and CDR2 SYGVKD. The V end was cut by 3 bases, the J end by 10 bases, with 13 bases between. The CDR3 DNA sequence: TGTGCCATCAGTGAAGAGGGCGCAATGGAGCAGTTCTTC. Translating gives CAISEEGAMEQFF.

The CDR3 region has the DNA TGTGCCACTCGGGACAGAAACTACAATGAGCAGTTCTTC. This gives the protein CATRDRNYNEQFF. This chain connects TRBV2 to TRBJ2-1; 7 nucleotides match TRBD1. The germline gives CDR1 SNHLY, CDR2 FYNNEI. CDR3 length: 13 amino acids. The J segment lost 3 bases and the V segment lost 10 bases, leaving 6 bases of the junction unmatched. The full variable domain, with the rest looked up from reference TRBV2 and TRBJ2-1, is EPEVTQTPSHQVTQMGQEVILRCVPISNHLYFYWYRQILGQKVEFLVSFYNNEISEKSEIFDDQFSVERPDGSNFTLKIRSTKLEDSAMYFCATRDRNYNEQFFGPGTRLTVL.

The rearrangement joins TRBV3-1 (or the pseudogene TRBV3-2) to TRBJ2-4; TRBD1 might be the D (5 bases). Trimming pared 1 base from V and 9 bases from J, leaving 13 bases between. The CDR3 sequence is 14 residues long. Looked up from germline, CDR1 is LGHDT and CDR2 is YNNKEL (reference sequence). The CDR3 spells CASSQGPPRGIQYF. CDR3 DNA sequence: TGTGCCAGCAGCCAAGGCCCTCCAAGGGGCATTCAGTACTTC.